This T cell receptor (beta chain) was captured in a study of blood T cell repertoires in COVID-19. Study information: Collection of acute and convalescent COVID-19 samples took place in the United States, Italy and Spain.

Original processing notes: Estimation of nucleated cell counts was performed using reference gene primer amplification. Generated by immunoSEQ multiplex PCR, the TCRdb table keeps only in-frame clones and is missing some. That table gives V, J and clone size, and the DNA gave D and trimming. The sample contains under 250,000 clones, 85% of which appear only once. The study drew participants aged about 18 to 89 years from some 23 US areas. Cohort placement rested on clinical history that participants reported themselves. Trimming took 7 bases from V and 0 from J; bases not matched to a gene: 4. CDR3 length: 14 amino acids. Germline assignment: CDR1 LNHDA and CDR2 SQIVND (reference sequence).

V is TRBV19 and J is TRBJ1-2; 8 bases fit TRBD1. The specimen sequenced was PBMCs or T cells enriched from blood (not recorded which). This TCR was sampled from a woman aged 45-60 years with acute COVID-19. The CDR3 loop reads CASMGQATNYGYTF. CDR3 DNA: TGTGCCAGTATGGGACAGGCGACTAACTATGGCTACACCTTC.